This T cell receptor (beta chain) was sequenced in a study of cytomegalovirus exposure and HLA in healthy donors. About the study: An earlier analysis identified more than 90 million unique TCR beta sequences in about 179 million T cells. Broader study findings: Reports indicated that the classifier achieved high specificity and sensitivity in diagnosing cytomegalovirus status. CMV serostatus stood as the only immune exposure information on hand. Common viral pathogens were later found to be apparently linked to several of the most significant clusters.

The CDR3 is 13 amino acids. CDR1 and CDR2 (germline): MNHEY, SMNVEV (reference sequence). V lost 5 bases, J lost 1 base, and 9 bases lay in between. Turning to this clone: Its matching antigen is unknown.

A multiplex PCR was run with 60 Vbeta primers and 13 Jbeta primers. TCRdb's table, derived via immunoSEQ multiplex PCR, lists solely in-frame clones and lacks some. The sample holds around 99,000 clones; roughly 80% are singletons and the top ten take 2.7%. The sample consisted of PBMCs. This chain connects TRBV27 to TRBJ2-7; D is unclear. The receptor comes from a man in his thirties or forties in good health and CMV-seropositive. CDR3 region: CASSVSDSYEQYF. The CDR3 DNA is TGTGCCAGCAGTGTAAGCGATTCCTACGAGCAGTACTTC.